The T cell receptor beta chain under discussion was sequenced for a study of OX40 agonist ivuxolimab in advanced cancers. Study-level information: Among those enrolled, mean age was roughly 55 years (range about 23 to 90) and about 81% were male. Prior anti-PD-1, anti-PD-L1 or anti-CTLA-4 therapy was allowed; approximately 40% had some.

The V end was cut by 4 bases, the J end by 6 bases, with 5 bases between. The CDR3 is 11 residues long. Per germline, CDR1 LNHDA and CDR2 SQIVND (reference sequence). Libraries were prepared by immunoSEQ multiplex PCR; TCRdb keeps only in-frame clonotypes and omits some of them. The sample consists of about 62,000 clones, around 79% of them appearing once. Points on this clone: The antigen is not known.

Notes on the study in general: The average count of expanded clones was higher among CD8+ T cells than among CD4+. Also present in some nonresponders was a low level of normalized T-cell clonal expansion.

The V call is TRBV19, the J call TRBJ2-3; unclear D gene. The sample was CD4+ or CD8+ T cells sorted from blood, taken in a trial of the OX40 agonist ivuxolimab. This TCR was sampled from an adult with an advanced solid tumor such as melanoma, head and neck, liver or kidney cancer. The CDR3 DNA follows: TGTGCCAGTAGTACGTGGGATACGCAGTATTTT. Protein: CASSTWDTQYF.